This TCR beta chain was documented in a study of vaccination and CD4 T cells after COVID-19. Study as a whole: Drawing of post-COVID samples took place a median 101 days after diagnosis (range 35 to 161). The study's findings and limits: 304 of 307 vaccine-specific clones from convalescent patients were spike mono-reactive.

Documented treatment: roughly 10-day PBMC culture with coronavirus spike peptide pools or control peptides (ViraFEST assay). Following expansion of antigen-specific T cells with peptide pools, ViraFEST then sequenced TCRs. Oncomine TCR Beta short-read sequencing was applied to DNA from cultured CD4+ T cells. The authors extracted genomic DNA from cultured CD4+ T cells. MiXCR was run by TCRdb on the PCR reads, yielding one entry per CDR3 protein. Of over 11,000 distinct CDR3 sequences listed, roughly 43% are singletons. Points on this clonotype: Its antigen remains unknown.

The CDR3 runs 13 residues. Germline V CDR1 and CDR2: LNHNV, YYDKDF (reference sequence). Trimming took 1 base from V and 6 from J, leaving 9 bases between them. The chain carries TRBV15 and TRBJ1-1; possibly TRBD1 for D (6 bases). Sequenced input: cultured CD4+ T cells from blood. The source of this sequence is a human donor with COVID-19. This CDR3 is CATSRVGAPEAFF. DNA for the CDR3: TGTGCCACCAGCAGAGTGGGGGCCCCTGAAGCTTTCTTT. The complete variable domain, with remaining parts taken from reference TRBV15 and TRBJ1-1, reads DAMVIQNPRYQVTQFGKPVTLSCSQTLNHNVMYWYQQKSSQAPKLLFHYYDKDFNNEADTPDNFQSRRPNTSFCFLDIRSPGLGDTAMYLCATSRVGAPEAFFGQGTRLTVV.